This T cell receptor (beta chain) was sequenced during a study of CD8+ T cells in alopecia areata. Points from the study as a whole: In lesional scalp, particularly from alopecia totalis/universalis, clonality was higher than in normal scalp.

V was pared by 4 bases and J by 8 bases, with 15 bases between. Germline V gene data show CDR1 as GTSNPN and CDR2 as SVGIG (reference sequence). This CDR3 spans 13 amino acids. Lesional scalp punch biopsies and peripheral blood came from alopecia areata patients. For this clone: What it recognizes is unknown.

In each case, RNA was isolated and then reverse transcribed into cDNA as the sequencing template. The table came from immunoSEQ multiplex PCR; TCRdb's copy has only in-frame clones and leaves some out. The sample lists some 200,000 clones; 59% were seen once. The specimen was CD4+ T cells sorted from blood, collected at week 0. The TCR sequence derives from a human donor with alopecia areata. The chain couples TRBV30 to TRBJ2-1; weak D call: TRBD2 (6 bases). CDR3 nucleotides: TGTGCCTGGACGACGGGGGTGGAGGATGAGCAGTTCTTC. It yields the protein CAWTTGVEDEQFF. Full variable domain (remainder filled in from reference TRBV30 and TRBJ2-1): SQTIHQWPATLVQPVGSPLSLECTVEGTSNPNLYWYRQAAGRGLQLLFYSVGIGQISSEVPQNLSASRPQDRQFILSSKKLLLSDSGFYLCAWTTGVEDEQFFGPGTRLTVL.